This T cell receptor (beta chain) is from a study of cytomegalovirus exposure and HLA in healthy donors. Study results and limitations: A later analysis found that most CMV-associated TCR beta chains appeared HLA-restricted.

Primers for the PCR totalled 60 Vbeta and 13 Jbeta. The protocol was immunoSEQ multiplex PCR, while the TCRdb copy is restricted to in-frame clones and leaves out a portion. Here the sample table reports fewer than 150,000 clones. The V end lost 5 bases, the J end lost 0 bases, and 17 bases lay between the germline ends. This CDR3 is built from 18 residues. Germline values: CDR1 SGHTA, CDR2 FQGTGA. Unrecorded immune exposures were likely, despite nominal health at sampling. As to this clone: Its antigen is not identified.

The sequence was obtained from a man aged 40-49 years in good health and CMV-seronegative. The chain links TRBV7-3 to TRBJ1-6, with a weak D call TRBD1 (6 bases). Material for sequencing was PBMCs. CDR3: CASSLWGPKSSYNSPLHF. DNA of the CDR3: TGTGCCAGCAGCCTCTGGGGGCCCAAAAGCTCCTATAATTCACCCCTCCACTTT.